The 24 T cell receptor beta chains below were found in one sample sequenced in a study of T cells in localized non-small cell lung cancer. Measured with immunoSEQ multiplex PCR; TCRdb has only the in-frame clones, and not every one. The table lists 2,900 or so clones, about 30% of them singletons, with about 12% in the top ten. Source: normal lung tissue next to the tumor, taken before any cancer treatment. These receptors came from a man aged 35 to 69 with stage I lung adenocarcinoma.

The V gene is TRBV11-3, the J gene TRBJ2-1, with 7 bases aligning to TRBD2. The CDR3 runs to 15 residues. CDR1 is SGHNT, CDR2 YENEEA, per germline. V lost 5 bases and J lost 6; bases outside the gene matches: 10. CDR3 protein: CASSIWAGEVNEQFF. Here the CDR3 DNA reads TGTGCCAGCAGCATATGGGCGGGAGAGGTCAATGAGCAGTTCTTC.

The V call is TRBV19, the J call TRBJ1-1, with unresolved D. The V end lost 3 bases, the J end lost 5 bases, and 7 bases lay between the germline ends. Germline CDR1 and CDR2: LNHDA and SQIVND (reference sequence). The CDR3 spans 12 residues. The CDR3 loop is CASSIRGTEAFF. CDR3 DNA sequence: TGTGCCAGTAGTATCCGGGGTACTGAAGCTTTCTTT.

By share, this clone ranks as large. The chain joins TRBV9 to TRBJ1-5; D gene unclear. The V end lost 0 bases, the J end lost 9 bases, and 7 bases lay between the germline ends. The length of the CDR3 is 12 residues. Germline-derived CDR1 and CDR2 are SGDLS and YYNGEE. CDR3: CASSVEDGPQHF. DNA for the CDR3: TGTGCCAGCAGCGTAGAAGACGGGCCCCAGCATTTT.

The rearrangement uses TRBV29-1 and TRBJ2-1; D might be TRBD2 (6 bases). CDR3 length: 14 residues. The germline gives CDR1 SQVTM, CDR2 ANQGSEA. V was trimmed by 8 bases and J by 5 bases, leaving 19 bases between them. The CDR3 DNA follows: TGCAGCTACATCGTGTGGGGGGTTAACAATGAGCAGTTCTTC. This sequence encodes CSYIVWGVNNEQFF.

The rearrangement uses TRBV19 and TRBJ1-1, with no clear D. Per germline, CDR1 LNHDA and CDR2 SQIVND (reference sequence). The CDR3 has 13 amino acids. Deletions cut 4 bases from V and 4 bases from J, with 10 bases between. Here the CDR3 reads CASSRAQFTEAFF. Here the CDR3 DNA reads TGTGCCAGTAGTAGGGCACAATTCACTGAAGCTTTCTTT.

This chain connects TRBV30 to TRBJ2-1, with D uncertain. V lost 3 bases and J 4 bases, leaving 10 bases between the germline ends. The CDR3 runs 13 residues. The V gene's germline CDR1 is GTSNPN and CDR2 SVGIG (reference sequence). The CDR3 DNA is TGTGCCTGGAGGAAACGGGCTTACAATGAGCAGTTCTTC. Protein: CAWRKRAYNEQFF.

This clone appeared a few times. The V call is TRBV7-1, the J call TRBJ2-7, with D maybe TRBD1 (5 bases). TRBV7-1 is placed among ORFs of uncertain function. Trimming took 5 bases from V and 3 from J, leaving 11 bases between them. The CDR3 is 13 amino acids. The CDR3 coding sequence is TGTGCCAGCAGCGTCGACAGTCTCTACGAGCAGTACTTC. This encodes CASSVDSLYEQYF.

The V and J genes are TRBV9 and TRBJ2-7, with D maybe TRBD2 (5 bases). V gave up 0 bases and J gave up 0 bases, with 10 bases separating them. Germline V CDR1 and CDR2: SGDLS, YYNGEE. The CDR3 loop spans 15 amino acids. CDR3 sequence reads: CASSVDLGGSYEQYF. Here the CDR3 DNA reads TGTGCCAGCAGCGTAGATCTTGGAGGCTCCTACGAGCAGTACTTC.

The rearrangement uses TRBV18 and TRBJ1-2, with TRBD1 matching over 9 bases. The CDR3 runs to 17 residues. The germline V gene has CDR1 KGHSH and CDR2 LQKENI. J was trimmed by 4 bases and V by 3 bases; bases with no gene match: 12. The CDR3 DNA sequence: TGTGCCAGCTCACCCCTGGATAGGACAGGGGCGGGCTATGGCTACACCTTC. This translates into CASSPLDRTGAGYGYTF.

This clone is large (0.1 to 1%) within its sample. The genes are TRBV30 and TRBJ2-4; TRBD1 aligns across 10 bases. Trimming removed 0 bases from V and 1 base from J; junction bases left unmatched: 0. Per germline, CDR1 GTSNPN and CDR2 SVGIG (reference sequence). This CDR3 is 15 amino acids long. CDR3 protein: CAWSVGQGAKNIQYF. In DNA form, the CDR3 reads TGTGCCTGGAGTGTGGGACAGGGGGCCAAAAACATTCAGTACTTC.

The sample holds a few counts of this clone. The chain employs TRBV19 and TRBJ1-1; TRBD1 is a possible D gene (6 bases). The length of the CDR3 is 14 residues. The V gene lost 1 base and the J gene lost 5 bases, with 11 bases spanning the gap. The germline V gene encodes CDR1 LNHDA and CDR2 SQIVND (reference sequence). CDR3 loop: CASSIVTGTTEAFF. The CDR3 coding sequence is TGTGCCAGTAGTATAGTTACAGGGACGACTGAAGCTTTCTTT.

This clone was observed a handful of times. The V gene is TRBV7-4, the J gene TRBJ1-2, with D unclear. Germline assignment: CDR1 SGHVT and CDR2 SQSDAQ. The V end lost 3 bases, the J end lost 0 bases, and 11 bases lay between the germline ends. There are 15 residues in the CDR3. The CDR3 DNA reads TGTGCCAGCAGCTTCTTGGGTGGTTCTAACTATGGCTACACCTTC. As protein: CASSFLGGSNYGYTF.

This clone is medium-sized. This chain uses TRBV6-8 with TRBJ2-3; D may be TRBD2 (6 bases). Germline loops: CDR1 MNHGY, CDR2 SAAAGT. The CDR3 has 13 amino acids. V was trimmed by 5 bases and J by 0 bases, leaving 6 bases between them. Here the CDR3 reads CASSSGSTDTQYF. CDR3 nucleotides: TGTGCCAGCAGTAGCGGGAGCACAGATACGCAGTATTTT.

This clone has more than one count but fewer than ten. The V and J genes are TRBV6-7 and TRBJ2-7; D gene ambiguous. TRBV6-7 is sorted into the ORF group, with uncertain function. Between the trimmed V and J ends, which lost 5 bases and 2 bases, there was a span of 4 bases. This CDR3 is built from 11 residues. CDR3 nucleotide sequence: TGTGCCAGCAGTGCGACCTACGAGCAGTACTTC. It is translated as CASSATYEQYF.

By its share, this clone is medium-sized. The chain couples TRBV7-2 to TRBJ1-5; possible D gene TRBD1, 6 bases. The CDR3 loop spans 13 amino acids. V was cut by 5 bases and J by 4 bases, with 9 bases left in between. Germline values: CDR1 SGHTA, CDR2 FQGNSA. CDR3 loop: CASSGQLNQPQHF. The CDR3 DNA sequence: TGTGCCAGCAGCGGACAGCTAAATCAGCCCCAGCATTTT.

This clone was counted a few times. This chain links TRBV9 with TRBJ2-3; 9 bases are shared with TRBD2. The CDR3 contains 17 residues. CDR1 and CDR2 from the germline V gene are SGDLS and YYNGEE. V was clipped by 3 bases and J by 0 bases; unmatched bases: 8. The CDR3 protein is CASSALAGEGSTDTQYF. DNA of the CDR3: TGTGCCAGCAGCGCCTTAGCGGGAGAGGGGAGCACAGATACGCAGTATTTT.

This clone was counted only a few times. The CDR3 region has the DNA TGTGCCAGCAGTGAAGGTACAGGCACTGGAAACACCATATATTTT. Its protein is CASSEGTGTGNTIYF. The rearrangement uses TRBV6-1 and TRBJ1-3; possibly TRBD1 for D (5 bases). CDR3 size: 15 residues. Trimming left V 1 base short and J 2 bases short, with 9 bases between. From germline, CDR1 is MNHNS and CDR2 SASEGT.

This clone showed up just a few times. The chain is built from TRBV2 and TRBJ2-5; D gene unclear. The CDR3 extends over 13 amino acids. Germline V gene lookup returns CDR1 SNHLY and CDR2 FYNNEI. V was shortened by 3 bases and J by 5 bases, with 10 bases between the two germline ends. The CDR3 DNA reads TGTGCCAGCAGTGAGAGCCCGCGGGAGACCCAGTACTTC. Amino acid sequence: CASSESPRETQYF.

The chain couples TRBV15 to TRBJ2-5; 9 nucleotides align to TRBD2. Germline loops: CDR1 LNHNV, CDR2 YYDKDF (reference sequence). The V segment lost 0 bases and the J segment 5 bases; nucleotides outside the gene matches: 7. This CDR3 has 16 amino acids. The CDR3 DNA follows: TGTGCCACCAGCAGAGATTCGGCGGGGGGGATGGAGACCCAGTACTTC. This encodes CATSRDSAGGMETQYF.

This clone was seen once. The gene calls are TRBV12-5 and TRBJ2-5, with D maybe TRBD2 (6 bases). Germline V gives CDR1 LGHNT, CDR2 FRNRAP. The CDR3 spans 15 residues. Deletions cut 6 bases from V and 1 base from J, with 15 bases between. CDR3 protein: CASGSGTGVQETQYF. CDR3 DNA: TGTGCTAGTGGATCCGGGACGGGAGTCCAAGAGACCCAGTACTTC.

The table lists this clone with a count of one. The chain has TRBV29-1 and TRBJ2-2; a possible D gene is TRBD1 (6 bases). The CDR3 is made up of 12 amino acids. The germline V gene has CDR1 SQVTM and CDR2 ANQGSEA. CDR3 sequence: CTAGTFTGELFF. CDR3 nucleotides: TGCACCGCCGGGACATTCACCGGGGAGCTGTTTTTT.

In its sample, this clone was seen a few times. The rearrangement uses TRBV11-3 and TRBJ1-2; TRBD1 is a possible D gene (5 bases). This CDR3 has 15 residues. CDR1 and CDR2 from the germline V gene are SGHNT and YENEEA. The V gene lost 0 bases and the J gene lost 4 bases, with 12 bases spanning the gap. The CDR3 bases are TGTGCCAGCAGCTTAGATAGTGGGACGTTCTATGGCTACACCTTC. This codes for CASSLDSGTFYGYTF. Full variable domain (outside the CDR3, taken from reference TRBV11-3 and TRBJ1-2): EAGVVQSPRYKIIEKKQPVAFWCNPISGHNTLYWYLQNLGQGPELLIRYENEEAVDDSQLPKDRFSAERLKGVDSTLKIQPAELGDSAVYLCASSLDSGTFYGYTFGSGTRLTVV.

The J gene is TRBJ2-3, the V gene TRBV30; D gene unclear. V was trimmed by 2 bases and J by 6 bases, leaving 12 bases between them. The CDR3 contains 13 residues. Germline values: CDR1 GTSNPN, CDR2 SVGIG (reference sequence). CDR3 protein: CAWSSLGMDTQYF. As DNA, the CDR3 is TGTGCCTGGAGTTCTCTAGGAATGGATACGCAGTATTTT. The full variable domain, its missing parts supplied by reference TRBV30 and TRBJ2-3, is SQTIHQWPATLVQPVGSPLSLECTVEGTSNPNLYWYRQAAGRGLQLLFYSVGIGQISSEVPQNLSASRPQDRQFILSSKKLLLSDSGFYLCAWSSLGMDTQYFGPGTRLTVL.

This clone was counted a few times. The J gene is TRBJ2-7, the V gene TRBV14; D gene unclear. Trimming shortened V by 2 bases and J by 2 bases, and 7 bases separated the two germline ends. CDR1 and CDR2 from the germline V gene are SGHDN and FVKESK. The CDR3 covers 13 residues. CDR3 nucleotides: TGTGCCAGCAGCCAAAATCGGGCCTACGAGCAGTACTTC. Its protein product is CASSQNRAYEQYF.